This record looks at one T cell receptor (beta chain) sequence and its context. The data stem from a study of blood T cell repertoires in COVID-19. About the research overall: Both acute and convalescent COVID-19 samples were obtained from the United States, Italy and Spain. PBMCs, B-cell-depleted T cells, or T cells were the source of the cDNA or gDNA that made up the material.

Seattle's cohort entered during active infection and was followed longitudinally. CDR1 is SQVTM, CDR2 ANQGSEA, per germline. The length of the CDR3 is 15 residues. Trimming took 2 bases from V and 2 from J; bases not matched to a gene: 6. Methods used by the authors: By means of reference gene primer amplification, nucleated cell counts were estimated. Sequencing used immunoSEQ multiplex PCR; TCRdb keeps in-frame clones, though not all of them. The V and J calls and clone size come from that table; D and trimming were worked out from the DNA. The table shows about 290,000 clones, with over 85% occurring only once.

The sequence was obtained from a woman in her twenties or thirties with COVID-19, enrolled during active disease. The rearrangement links TRBV29-1 to TRBJ2-7; the match to TRBD1 covers 10 bases. The sequencing input was peripheral blood. The chain's CDR3 is CSVELPGQGAYEQYF. Written as DNA, the CDR3 is TGCAGCGTTGAACTCCCCGGACAGGGGGCCTACGAGCAGTACTTC.